These 7 T cell receptor beta chains came from one sample sequenced in a study of T cell responses to AZD1222 COVID-19 vaccine. Sequencing used immunoSEQ multiplex PCR; TCRdb keeps in-frame clones, though not all of them. The table lists approximately 150,000 clones, about 92% of them singletons. The sequencing used peripheral blood, collected 28 days after the second AZD1222 dose. All receptors come from an adult who received the AZD1222 COVID-19 vaccine.

CDR3: CASDSETDNSYEQYF. For the CDR3, the DNA is TGTGCCAGCGACTCGGAGACAGACAACTCCTACGAGCAGTACTTC. The chain is built from TRBV6-5 and TRBJ2-7; possible D gene TRBD1, 5 bases. This CDR3 is 15 amino acids long. The germline V gene has CDR1 MNHEY and CDR2 SVGAGI. Trimming stripped 8 bases from V and 0 bases from J, with 17 bases between.

This clone was detected only once. The chain joins TRBV18 to TRBJ1-5, with D maybe TRBD1 (6 bases). V gave up 4 bases and J gave up 1 base, with 8 bases separating them. This CDR3 has 14 amino acids. From germline, CDR1 is KGHSH and CDR2 LQKENI. CDR3 in amino acids: CASSLRGSNQPQHF. For the CDR3, the DNA is TGTGCCAGCTCACTCAGGGGAAGCAATCAGCCCCAGCATTTT.

The chain's CDR3 is CASSQVREKLFF. The CDR3 nucleotides are TGCGCCAGCAGCCAAGTCAGGGAAAAACTGTTTTTT. The genes are TRBV4-1 and TRBJ1-4; D remains ambiguous. Trimming removed 1 base from V and 8 bases from J, with 5 bases in between. The CDR3 loop spans 12 amino acids. Germline V gene data show CDR1 as MGHRA and CDR2 as YSYEKL.

The sample holds one count of this clone. V usage is TRBV6-5 and J usage is TRBJ1-2; weak D call: TRBD1 (5 bases). Per germline, CDR1 MNHEY and CDR2 SVGAGI. Trimming took off 6 bases at V and 4 bases at J, with 12 bases between the two ends. The CDR3 length is 13 residues. The CDR3 loop reads CASSPRGTYGYTF. The CDR3 DNA reads as TGTGCCAGCAGCCCCCGGGGGACCTATGGCTACACCTTC.

This sequence joins TRBV30 and TRBJ1-4; D not certain. V gave up 3 bases and J gave up 4 bases, with 15 bases separating them. Germline-derived CDR1 and CDR2 are GTSNPN and SVGIG (reference sequence). The CDR3 length is 15 residues. The CDR3 nucleotides read TGTGCCTGGAGGGACCCAAGGACCCTTAATGAAAAACTGTTTTTT. Its protein is CAWRDPRTLNEKLFF.

The J gene is TRBJ1-2, the V gene TRBV4-2, with D unclear. The CDR3 has 13 residues. V lost 5 bases to trimming and J lost 3 bases, with 10 bases between them. Germline CDR1 LGHNA, CDR2 YNFKEQ. The CDR3 DNA is TGTGCCAGCAGCGATTTGAGTCACTATGGCTACACCTTC. Amino acid sequence: CASSDLSHYGYTF.

This sequence joins TRBV9 and TRBJ1-5; no firm D call. Germline V gene lookup returns CDR1 SGDLS and CDR2 YYNGEE. This CDR3 has 13 residues. V gave up 0 bases and J gave up 0 bases, with 1 base separating them. The DNA for the CDR3 is TGTGCCAGCAGCGTAGGTAGCAATCAGCCCCAGCATTTT. It specifies CASSVGSNQPQHF. The variable domain in full, completed from reference TRBV9 and TRBJ1-5, reads DSGVTQTPKHLITATGQRVTLRCSPRSGDLSVYWYQQSLDQGLQFLIQYYNGEERAKGNILERFSAQQFPDLHSELNLSSLELGDSALYFCASSVGSNQPQHFGDGTRLSIL.